Below are 27 T cell receptor beta chains sequenced from a single sample in a study of T-cell memory formation after mild COVID-19. TCRdb independently ran MiXCR on the 5' RACE reads; one entry per CDR3 protein. Of 40,000 to 60,000 distinct CDR3 sequences in the sample, roughly 27% were seen once. Material: PBMCs or a T cell subset sorted from them (not recorded which). Receptors originate from a man aged 18 to 29 who had mild COVID-19 (a few samples of this study predate the infection). Cell type and time point are not known.

The chain is built from TRBV7-6 and TRBJ2-5, with TRBD2 matching over 14 bases. This CDR3 region has 17 residues. The germline V gene has CDR1 SGHVS and CDR2 FNYEAQ. Germline trimming cut 6 bases from V and 3 bases from J; bases unmatched to any gene: 9. The CDR3 sequence is CASSPGLAGDSEETQYF. CDR3 sequence (DNA): TGTGCCAGCAGTCCGGGACTAGCGGGAGATTCAGAAGAGACCCAGTACTTC.

The rearrangement uses TRBV4-1 and TRBJ1-6; possibly TRBD1 for D (6 bases). V was clipped by 0 bases and J by 9 bases, with 12 bases between them. The CDR3 sequence is 15 residues long. CDR1 is MGHRA, CDR2 YSYEKL, per germline. CDR3 sequence: CASSQDQGRVSPLHF. The DNA for the CDR3 is TGCGCCAGCAGCCAAGATCAGGGGCGGGTTTCACCCCTCCACTTT.

The gene calls are TRBV18 and TRBJ2-7, with TRBD1 as a possible D gene (6 bases). V lost 4 bases, J lost 1 base, and 8 bases lay in between. The CDR3 spans 13 residues. CDR1 and CDR2 (germline): KGHSH, LQKENI. The CDR3 DNA follows: TGTGCCAGCTCACTTGGACAGTCCTACGAGCAGTACGTC. As protein: CASSLGQSYEQYV.

CDR3 sequence (DNA): TGTGCCAGCAGGAATTATGGGACAGGGGACAATGAGCAGTTCTTC. Its translation: CASRNYGTGDNEQFF. The chain joins TRBV25-1 to TRBJ2-1; 10 bases are a match to TRBD1. Germline V gene lookup returns CDR1 MGHDK and CDR2 SYGVNS. The CDR3 extends over 15 amino acids. With V trimmed by 6 bases and J by 5 bases, 7 bases remained unmatched.

The chain has TRBV30 and TRBJ2-5; TRBD2 agrees at 8 bases. Germline V lookup: CDR1 GTSNPN, CDR2 SVGIG (reference sequence). With V trimmed by 6 bases and J by 5 bases, 2 bases remained unmatched. CDR3 length: 11 amino acids. The CDR3 reads CACRLAETQYF. The DNA of the CDR3 is TGTGCCTGCAGACTAGCGGAGACCCAGTACTTC.

V and J are TRBV28 and TRBJ2-1, with TRBD2 matching over 7 bases. V lost 5 bases to trimming and J lost 0 bases; unmatched junction nucleotides: 13. The CDR3 is made up of 18 amino acids. Germline assignment: CDR1 MDHEN and CDR2 SYDVKM. The CDR3 DNA sequence: TGTGCCAGCAGTGCCTCCGTGGGGGGGTATAGCTCCTACAATGAGCAGTTCTTC. Encoded protein: CASSASVGGYSSYNEQFF.

This chain's CDR3 is CASSFTADEQYV. The CDR3 region has the DNA TGTGCCAGCAGCTTTACAGCCGACGAGCAGTACGTC. The chain recombines TRBV5-6 with TRBJ2-7; D gene ambiguous. Trimming pared 2 bases from V and 5 bases from J, leaving 8 bases between. Germline V gives CDR1 SGHDT, CDR2 YYEEEE. The CDR3 runs to 12 residues.

CDR3 loop: CASSTGNTEAFF. The CDR3 nucleotides read TGCGCCAGCAGCACAGGGAACACTGAAGCTTTCTTT. V is TRBV4-1 and J is TRBJ1-1; perhaps TRBD1 as D (5 bases). With 5 bases removed from V and 1 base from J, the gap between germline ends came to 5 bases. CDR1 is MGHRA and CDR2 is YSYEKL in the germline V gene. The CDR3 spans 12 residues.

The chain is built from TRBV4-3 and TRBJ2-7; TRBD2 matches 7 bases. Per germline, CDR1 LGHNA and CDR2 YSLEER. The V and J ends lost 0 bases and 7 bases, in that order; junction bases with no gene match: 9. The CDR3 runs to 15 residues. The CDR3 protein is CASSQDGRGADEQYF. In nucleotides, the CDR3 is TGCGCCAGCAGCCAAGATGGGAGGGGTGCTGATGAGCAGTACTTC.

The sample holds a few counts of this clonotype. The rearrangement joins TRBV14 to TRBJ2-2, with 7 positions matching TRBD2. CDR3 length: 15 residues. CDR1 and CDR2 from the germline V gene are SGHDN and FVKESK. Trimming cost V 5 bases and J 3 bases; bases outside gene matches: 6. The CDR3 bases are TGTGCCAGCAGCTCCCACAGCGGGGACACCGGGGAGCTGTTTTTT. Residues: CASSSHSGDTGELFF.

V and J are TRBV7-3 and TRBJ1-2; 8 nucleotides line up with TRBD1. Unmatched junction bases numbered 4, after V lost 4 bases and J lost 0 bases. CDR3 length equals 15 residues. Germline V gene sequence: CDR1 SGHTA, CDR2 FQGTGA. The CDR3 nucleotides are TGTGCCAGCAGCTCGGACAGGGTGGCTAACTATGGCTACACCTTC. The encoded protein is CASSSDRVANYGYTF. Filled out from reference TRBV7-3 and TRBJ1-2, the complete variable domain reads GAGVSQTPSNKVTEKGKYVELRCDPISGHTALYWYRQSLGQGPEFLIYFQGTGAADDSGLPNDRFFAVRPEGSVSTLKIQRTERGDSAVYLCASSSDRVANYGYTFGSGTRLTVV.

CDR3 sequence reads: CASSFIGELFF. For the CDR3, the DNA is TGTGCCAGCAGTTTCATCGGGGAGCTGTTTTTT. The rearrangement links TRBV12-3 or TRBV12-4 to TRBJ2-2; D uncertain. V lost 3 bases and J 7 bases, leaving 3 bases between the germline ends. There are 11 residues in the CDR3.

This clonotype was recorded a few times. The chain carries TRBV20-1 and TRBJ1-1; TRBD1 aligns across 8 bases. CDR1 and CDR2 (germline): DFQATT, SNEGSKA (reference sequence). V shed 2 bases, J shed 6 bases, and the junction held 8 bases outside the gene matches. The CDR3 has 14 amino acids. The CDR3 DNA follows: TGCAGTGCTAGATCGGACAGGGACAAATCTGAAGCTTTCTTT. As protein: CSARSDRDKSEAFF.

DNA for the CDR3: TGCGCCAGCAGCCAAGACCTGGACAGAGGGTTGCACGCTTCCTACAATGAGCAGTTCTTC. It is translated as CASSQDLDRGLHASYNEQFF. The chain links TRBV4-3 to TRBJ2-1; D possibly corresponds to TRBD1 (6 bases). The CDR3 covers 20 residues. Trimming stripped 0 bases from V and 1 base from J, with 22 bases between. Germline V lookup: CDR1 LGHNA, CDR2 YSLEER.

This clonotype is judged medium-sized. J is TRBJ2-1 and V is TRBV9, with 7 bases identical to TRBD1. Per germline, CDR1 SGDLS and CDR2 YYNGEE. The CDR3 loop spans 14 amino acids. J gave up 7 bases and V 0 bases, and 4 bases lay outside the gene matches. Written as DNA, the CDR3 is TGTGCCAGCAGCGTAGGGACAGGAAGGAATGAGCAGTTCTTC. This sequence encodes CASSVGTGRNEQFF.

This clonotype was found many times. This chain uses TRBV4-2 with TRBJ2-5; 8 bases map to TRBD1. The CDR3 has 16 amino acids. CDR1 and CDR2 (germline): LGHNA, YNFKEQ. V was clipped by 0 bases and J by 2 bases; unmatched bases: 5. The chain's CDR3 is CASSQDGQGGQETQYF. CDR3 sequence (DNA): TGTGCCAGCAGCCAAGATGGACAGGGCGGACAAGAGACCCAGTACTTC.

This rearrangement joins TRBV7-9 to TRBJ2-2; the match to TRBD2 covers 7 bases. The CDR3 is made up of 17 amino acids. The ends lost 4 bases at V and 2 bases at J; junction bases unmatched: 10. Germline assignment: CDR1 SEHNR and CDR2 FQNEAQ (reference sequence). The CDR3 region is CASSSPIRGVNTGELFF. In DNA, the CDR3 is TGTGCCAGCAGCTCCCCTATCCGGGGGGTCAACACCGGGGAGCTGTTTTTT.

This clonotype has just a few counts. The chain couples TRBV4-3 to TRBJ2-1; D is unresolved. This CDR3 is built from 11 residues. Deletions cut 5 bases from V and 5 bases from J, with 4 bases between. CDR1 and CDR2 from the germline V gene are LGHNA and YSLEER. CDR3 sequence (DNA): TGCGCCAGCAGCAAGGACAATGAGCAGTTCTTC. It specifies CASSKDNEQFF.

The chain links TRBV6-1 to TRBJ1-2; D unresolved. Germline lookup yields CDR1 MNHNS and CDR2 SASEGT. The CDR3 loop spans 16 amino acids. V was shortened by 3 bases and J by 4 bases, with 18 bases between the two germline ends. The CDR3 is CASSDWQKLRGYGYTF. The CDR3 bases are TGTGCCAGCAGTGATTGGCAGAAACTAAGAGGCTATGGCTACACCTTC.

This clonotype was seen only a few times. The V call is TRBV5-6, the J call TRBJ2-7, with 10 nucleotides matching TRBD1. Germline V gives CDR1 SGHDT, CDR2 YYEEEE. CDR3 length: 15 amino acids. The trim removed 3 bases at V and 4 bases at J, leaving 7 bases unmatched. CDR3 bases: TGTGCCAGCAGCTCCCGGGACAGGGGTTTGTACGAGCAGTACTTC. Amino acid sequence: CASSSRDRGLYEQYF.

The CDR3 bases are TGCGCCAGCAGCTTTGCAAACAGGGGGCGGAAGAACACAGATACGCAGTATTTT. Translated, it gives CASSFANRGRKNTDTQYF. The chain joins TRBV5-1 to TRBJ2-3; 9 nucleotides match TRBD1. Unmatched junction bases numbered 12, after V lost 2 bases and J lost 2 bases. This CDR3 is built from 18 residues. The germline V gene encodes CDR1 SGHRS and CDR2 YFSETQ. The variable domain in full, with the rest retrieved from reference TRBV5-1 and TRBJ2-3, is KAGVTQTPRYLIKTRGQQVTLSCSPISGHRSVSWYQQTPGQGLQFLFEYFSETQRNKGNFPGRFSGRQFSNSRSEMNVSTLELGDSALYLCASSFANRGRKNTDTQYFGPGTRLTVL.

This clonotype occurred a few times. The V and J genes are TRBV12-3 or TRBV12-4 and TRBJ2-3; 9 bases map to TRBD2. This CDR3 is built from 14 residues. With V trimmed by 7 bases and J by 4 bases, 6 bases remained unmatched. This CDR3 reads CASTQRGGADTQYF. In nucleotides, the CDR3 is TGTGCCAGCACCCAGCGCGGGGGGGCAGATACGCAGTATTTT.

The chain recombines TRBV7-2 with TRBJ1-2; maybe TRBD1 (5 bases). CDR1 and CDR2 (germline): SGHTA, FQGNSA. The CDR3 extends over 15 amino acids. V was cut by 1 base and J by 8 bases, with 17 bases left in between. CDR3 protein: CASSLVRSGGHGYTF. The CDR3 nucleotides read TGTGCCAGCAGCTTAGTTCGGTCGGGGGGTCACGGCTACACCTTC.

The chain employs TRBV11-2 and TRBJ2-6; maybe TRBD1 (5 bases). V shed 0 bases and J shed 0 bases, with 24 bases lying between them. The germline CDR1 and CDR2 sequences are SGHAT and FQNNGV. The CDR3 has 22 amino acids. This CDR3 is CASSLDTLPGRVWVSGANVLTF. CDR3 DNA: TGTGCCAGCAGCTTAGACACCCTTCCAGGCAGGGTCTGGGTCTCTGGGGCCAACGTCCTGACTTTC. Full variable domain (rest looked up from reference TRBV11-2 and TRBJ2-6): EAGVAQSPRYKIIEKRQSVAFWCNPISGHATLYWYQQILGQGPKLLIQFQNNGVVDDSQLPKDRFSAERLKGVDSTLKIQPAKLEDSAVYLCASSLDTLPGRVWVSGANVLTFGAGSRLTVL.

This clonotype was counted only a few times. The rearrangement joins TRBV7-9 to TRBJ2-1; D unresolved. The CDR3 consists of 17 residues. Trimming pared 1 base from V and 5 bases from J, leaving 18 bases between. The germline V gene encodes CDR1 SEHNR and CDR2 FQNEAQ (reference sequence). For the CDR3, the DNA is TGTGCCAGCAGCTTAGGGCGGCAGGTCACCAGAAACAATGAGCAGTTCTTC. This codes for CASSLGRQVTRNNEQFF.

This chain connects TRBV4-2 to TRBJ2-3, with D possibly being TRBD2 (5 bases). This CDR3 contains 14 residues. V was cut by 4 bases and J by 6 bases, with 14 bases left in between. From germline, CDR1 is LGHNA and CDR2 YNFKEQ. This CDR3 reads CASSPRPGFDTQYF. In DNA form, the CDR3 reads TGTGCCAGCAGCCCCCGGCCGGGGTTCGATACGCAGTATTTT.

The chain couples TRBV4-1 to TRBJ2-1; TRBD1 matches at 8 bases. Germline loops: CDR1 MGHRA, CDR2 YSYEKL. This CDR3 has 16 residues. With V trimmed by 0 bases and J by 4 bases, 5 bases remained unmatched. CDR3 coding DNA: TGCGCCAGCAGCCAAGATTCAGGGGGCGGTTACAATGAGCAGTTCTTC. Its translation: CASSQDSGGGYNEQFF.